What follows are 10 T cell receptor beta chains derived from one specimen sequenced in a study of blood T cell repertoires in COVID-19. Sequenced by immunoSEQ multiplex PCR; TCRdb stores in-frame clones only, minus some. The sample has fewer than 650,000 clones, around nine tenths seen once. The source material was peripheral blood. The receptor source for this set is a woman in her forties or fifties with COVID-19, enrolled during active disease.

The chain recombines TRBV7-9 with TRBJ1-3, with unresolved D. The germline CDR1 and CDR2 sequences are SEHNR and FQNEAQ (reference sequence). The CDR3 extends over 14 amino acids. With 2 bases removed from V and 4 bases from J, the gap between germline ends came to 9 bases. The CDR3 nucleotides read TGTGCCAGCAGCTTATTCCGGGGAGGAAACACCATATATTTT. Translation: CASSLFRGGNTIYF.

The chain links TRBV24-1 to TRBJ2-3; a weak D match, TRBD2 (6 bases). V lost 3 bases to trimming and J lost 6 bases, with 15 bases between them. CDR3 length: 15 residues. CDR1 is KGHDR and CDR2 is SFDVKD in the germline V gene. The CDR3 DNA is TGTGCCACCAGTGATAGGATGGTAGCGGCTGATACGCAGTATTTT. This sequence encodes CATSDRMVAADTQYF.

This clone was counted a single time. The rearrangement links TRBV10-3 to TRBJ1-1, with 10 bases that match TRBD1. V was clipped by 10 bases and J by 5 bases; unmatched bases: 10. Germline V gene lookup returns CDR1 ENHRY and CDR2 SYGVKD. This CDR3 is 14 amino acids long. For the CDR3, the DNA is TGTGCCACCAGGAGCGACAGGGGGCGGACTGAAGCTTTCTTT. Protein sequence: CATRSDRGRTEAFF.

This clone was seen more than once but under ten times. This chain uses TRBV2 with TRBJ1-2; 7 bases are shared with TRBD1. CDR3 length: 13 residues. The V segment lost 6 bases and the J segment 7 bases; nucleotides outside the gene matches: 8. From germline, CDR1 is SNHLY and CDR2 FYNNEI. The CDR3 region has the DNA TGTGCCAGCAGGGGAGACAGGGACGGTGGCTACACCTTC. Translating it yields CASRGDRDGGYTF.

This chain uses TRBV7-2 with TRBJ1-5; a possible D gene is TRBD1 (6 bases). Germline CDR1 SGHTA, CDR2 FQGNSA. V lost 3 bases to trimming and J lost 7 bases, with 13 bases between them. The CDR3 has 14 amino acids. The CDR3 protein is CASSFRGLGQPQHF. DNA of the CDR3: TGTGCCAGCAGCTTCAGGGGTCTGGGCCAGCCCCAGCATTTT.

The chain has TRBV4-1 and TRBJ2-3, with TRBD1 matching over 8 bases. The CDR3 has 16 amino acids. The germline CDR1 and CDR2 sequences are MGHRA and YSYEKL. The trim removed 1 base at V and 7 bases at J, leaving 10 bases unmatched. The CDR3: CASSQVGRGPVNTQYF. DNA of the CDR3: TGCGCCAGCAGCCAAGTCGGCAGGGGGCCCGTAAATACGCAGTATTTT.

CDR3 loop: CAWSVGDRGSTDTQYF. Written as DNA, the CDR3 is TGTGCCTGGAGTGTTGGGGACAGGGGGTCCACAGATACGCAGTATTTT. The chain links TRBV30 to TRBJ2-3, with TRBD1 matching over 11 bases. Germline assignment: CDR1 GTSNPN and CDR2 SVGIG (reference sequence). This CDR3 region has 16 residues. The junction had 4 bases not matched to a gene; V was cut back by 0 bases and J by 2 bases.

V usage is TRBV6-5 and J usage is TRBJ2-3, with D hard to call. The ends were cut back, 2 bases at V and 0 bases at J, with 12 bases in the middle. The CDR3 covers 16 residues. Germline lookup yields CDR1 MNHEY and CDR2 SVGAGI. CDR3 DNA: TGTGCCAGCAGTTACAGCCCTTATCCTAGCACAGATACGCAGTATTTT. Translating it yields CASSYSPYPSTDTQYF.

J is TRBJ2-1 and V is TRBV12-3 or TRBV12-4; tentatively, D is TRBD2 (6 bases). V was pared by 6 bases and J by 8 bases, with 11 bases between. The CDR3 spans 12 residues. The CDR3: CASSQLADEQFF. CDR3 nucleotide sequence: TGTGCCAGCAGCCAACTAGCCGATGAGCAGTTCTTC.

This clone has just a few counts. This chain joins TRBV4-1 and TRBJ2-5; no clear D gene. The germline CDR1 and CDR2 sequences are MGHRA and YSYEKL. This CDR3 comprises 11 residues. The ends were cut back, 1 base at V and 7 bases at J, with 4 bases in the middle. The CDR3 region is CASSQARTQYF. In DNA, the CDR3 is TGCGCCAGCAGCCAAGCCCGGACCCAGTACTTC.